This T cell receptor beta chain originates from a study of cytomegalovirus exposure and HLA in healthy donors. Study background: Around four fifths of around 390 genotyped donors fell in the Caucasian-associated ancestry cluster. Study findings and constraints: When analyzed later, a missense DCLRE1C variant was found to be linked to TCR beta V- and J-gene trimming. Immune exposure information available was restricted to CMV serostatus. In a later analysis, TCR association rates varied by HLA locus: DRB1 most, HLA-C fewest.

In this sample, this clone turned up a few times. What it binds is unknown. The PCR contained 60 Vbeta and 13 Jbeta primers. TCRdb's table, derived via immunoSEQ multiplex PCR, lists solely in-frame clones and lacks some. The table has 150,000 to 200,000 clones, over 70% seen once. CDR1 is SGDLS, CDR2 YYNGEE, per germline. V dropped 3 bases and J dropped 14 bases, with 12 bases sitting between them. This CDR3 is built from 11 residues. The sequenced sample was PBMCs. J is TRBJ2-1 and V is TRBV9; the D gene is possibly TRBD1 (5 bases). This receptor was taken from a man aged 40-49 years in good health and CMV-seropositive. CDR3 region: CASSEGPYKFF. The CDR3 DNA follows: TGTGCCAGCAGCGAGGGGCCATACAAGTTCTTC.